These 27 T cell receptor beta chains were all obtained from the same sample, sequenced in a study of blood T cells in healthy people across ages. The second PCR ran roughly 6 to 12 cycles with a sample-barcoded 5' primer and J-beta primers. TCRdb processed the 5' RACE reads anew with MiXCR; each CDR3 protein has one entry. The sample lists 1.5 million to 2 million distinct CDR3 sequences; over 25% were seen once. Sequencing used blood. These receptor sequences come from a woman aged 25 to 39 in good health.

The rearrangement joins TRBV7-9 to TRBJ2-1; 11 bases line up with TRBD2. The J segment lost 1 base and the V segment lost 3 bases, leaving 5 bases of the junction unmatched. Germline CDR1 SEHNR, CDR2 FQNEAQ (reference sequence). The CDR3 is 17 amino acids. CDR3 nucleotide sequence: TGTGCCAGCAGCTTCCAGGGACTAGCGGCTTCCTACAATGAGCAGTTCTTC. This encodes CASSFQGLAASYNEQFF.

The chain couples TRBV12-3 or TRBV12-4 to TRBJ2-7; 7 bases map to TRBD2. V trimming: 4 bases; J trimming: 0 bases; junction bases outside the gene matches: 12. The CDR3 contains 17 residues. Written as DNA, the CDR3 is TGTGCCAGCAGTTCAAATCGGGTCGGGAGGCCCTCCTACGAGCAGTACTTC. It is translated as CASSSNRVGRPSYEQYF.

V usage is TRBV30 and J usage is TRBJ1-2, with 8 bases lining up with TRBD1. V gave up 2 bases and J gave up 8 bases; unmatched junction bases: 4. CDR1 and CDR2 from the germline V gene are GTSNPN and SVGIG (reference sequence). The CDR3 sequence is 12 residues long. This CDR3 is CAWSTGQGGYTF. CDR3 bases: TGTGCCTGGAGTACTGGACAGGGAGGCTACACCTTC.

With regard to this clonotype: The germline gene is not matched at one end of the junction; a read error may be the cause. The V and J genes are TRBV10-3 and TRBJ1-3; TRBD1 is a possible D gene (5 bases). From germline, CDR1 is ENHRY and CDR2 SYGVKD. The CDR3 contains 12 residues. CDR3 region: CAVRESGNTIYF. The CDR3, as DNA: TGTGCCGTCAGGGAATCTGGAAACACCATATATTTT.

Remarks on this clonotype: A much larger clone lies one base from this, so it may be a read error. The chain links TRBV6-5 to TRBJ2-6; D may match TRBD1 or TRBD2 (5 bases each). The CDR3 totals 18 residues. Germline V gene sequence: CDR1 MNHEY, CDR2 SVGAGI. The CDR3 DNA is TGTGCCAGCAGTTCCAAGCCCCAGTGGCGTACCGGGGCCAACGTCCCGACTTTC. It codes for CASSSKPQWRTGANVPTF.

The chain has TRBV6-5 and TRBJ2-7; D call uncertain. V was shortened by 2 bases and J by 6 bases, with 14 bases between the two germline ends. The CDR3 loop spans 14 amino acids. CDR1 and CDR2 (germline): MNHEY, SVGAGI. The CDR3 loop reads CASSYTAIGSEQYF. In DNA form, the CDR3 reads TGTGCCAGCAGTTACACCGCAATAGGGTCCGAGCAGTACTTC.

Many counts were recorded for this clonotype. The CDR3 bases are TGCAGTGCTAGCGGGGCAACTAGCACAGATACGCAGTATTTT. It translates to CSASGATSTDTQYF. The chain couples TRBV20-1 to TRBJ2-3; possibly TRBD1 or TRBD2 for D (5 bases each). Between the trimmed V and J ends, which lost 3 bases and 0 bases, there was a span of 10 bases. This CDR3 has 14 residues. CDR1 is DFQATT and CDR2 is SNEGSKA in the germline V gene (reference sequence).

V usage is TRBV12-3 or TRBV12-4 and J usage is TRBJ2-1; D tentatively reads TRBD1 or TRBD2 (5 bases each). The CDR3 extends over 12 amino acids. The ends were cut back, 4 bases at V and 15 bases at J, with 16 bases in the middle. CDR3 sequence (DNA): TGTGCCAGCAGTTGGGACCGGGGCGGGCCGTTCTTC. Translated: CASSWDRGGPFF.

As concerns this clonotype: A junction boundary mismatches the germline segment, possibly from a read error. V and J are TRBV12-3 or TRBV12-4 and TRBJ1-1, with D hard to call. This CDR3 contains 14 residues. CDR3 protein: CASSFGSQNAEAFF. In DNA form, the CDR3 reads TGTGCCAGCAGTTTTGGCAGCCAGAACGCTGAAGCTTTCTTT.

The chain carries TRBV11-2 and TRBJ2-1, with 10 bases identical to TRBD2. CDR3 size: 15 residues. Germline V gene lookup returns CDR1 SGHAT and CDR2 FQNNGV. V gave up 11 bases and J gave up 3 bases; unmatched junction bases: 10. In nucleotides, the CDR3 is TGTGCCGGCACCGGACTAGCGGATGGCTACAATGAGCAGTTCTTC. Its protein product is CAGTGLADGYNEQFF.

This clonotype has ten or more counts. The genes are TRBV10-3 and TRBJ2-5; D possibly corresponds to TRBD1 (5 bases). The V gene's germline CDR1 is ENHRY and CDR2 SYGVKD. V was clipped by 4 bases and J by 5 bases, with 11 bases between them. The CDR3 spans 13 residues. The CDR3 sequence: CAISGVSGETQYF. The DNA for the CDR3 is TGTGCCATCAGTGGGGTCTCAGGGGAGACCCAGTACTTC.

This chain joins TRBV12-3 or TRBV12-4 and TRBJ1-1; D might be TRBD1 (5 bases). Deletions cut 10 bases from V and 2 bases from J, with 14 bases between. CDR3 size: 13 residues. The CDR3 sequence is CATVGGVNTEAFF. The CDR3 nucleotides are TGTGCCACCGTGGGGGGGGTAAACACTGAAGCTTTCTTT.

There are a few counts of this clonotype. The rearrangement uses TRBV3-1 and TRBJ2-1, with 10 bases identical to TRBD2. V lost 0 bases and J lost 7; bases outside the gene matches: 6. The V gene's germline CDR1 is LGHDT and CDR2 YNNKEL (reference sequence). This CDR3 region has 16 residues. The CDR3 region is CASSQEPQRGGNEQFF. The CDR3 DNA follows: TGTGCCAGCAGCCAAGAACCCCAGCGGGGGGGGAATGAGCAGTTCTTC.

Only a few counts were recorded for this clonotype. The V and J genes are TRBV11-2 and TRBJ2-5; D gene uncertain. Germline CDR1 and CDR2: SGHAT and FQNNGV. This CDR3 is built from 12 residues. Trimming left V 0 bases short and J 9 bases short, with 8 bases between. CDR3 loop: CASSLDWAAQYF. CDR3 bases: TGTGCCAGCAGCTTAGACTGGGCGGCCCAGTACTTC.

Only a few counts were recorded for this clonotype. The rearrangement links TRBV20-1 to TRBJ1-4; D is perhaps TRBD1 (5 bases). Deletions cut 3 bases from V and 8 bases from J, with 13 bases between. The CDR3 length is 13 residues. In germline, CDR1 is DFQATT, CDR2 SNEGSKA (reference sequence). The CDR3 here is CSARAVQGEKLFF. The DNA of the CDR3 is TGCAGTGCTAGGGCGGTTCAGGGAGAAAAACTGTTTTTT.

This clonotype appeared a few times. V gene TRBV7-9 combines with J gene TRBJ2-1; 8 bases are shared with TRBD2. The ends lost 7 bases at V and 6 bases at J; junction bases unmatched: 14. Germline V gene sequence: CDR1 SEHNR, CDR2 FQNEAQ (reference sequence). The CDR3 runs to 16 residues. The CDR3 here is CASTVIPGGPFNEQFF. The CDR3 coding sequence is TGTGCCAGCACCGTTATCCCGGGGGGGCCGTTCAATGAGCAGTTCTTC.

This rearrangement joins TRBV20-1 to TRBJ2-1; 14 bases map to TRBD2. Trimming at V came to 5 bases and at J to 0 bases, leaving 6 bases not matched to a gene. This CDR3 has 17 amino acids. CDR1 is DFQATT and CDR2 is SNEGSKA in the germline V gene (reference sequence). CDR3 protein: CSAGTSGSTFSYNEQFF. CDR3 sequence (DNA): TGCAGTGCTGGGACTAGCGGGAGTACCTTCTCCTACAATGAGCAGTTCTTC.

The CDR3 loop reads CSAQDREDYGYTF. CDR3 coding DNA: TGCAGTGCTCAGGACAGGGAGGACTATGGCTACACCTTC. V is TRBV20-1 and J is TRBJ1-2, with TRBD1 identical over 8 bases. The CDR3 loop spans 13 amino acids. The V gene end was trimmed by 5 bases and the J gene end by 3 bases; junction bases not matched to a gene: 5. Germline V gene lookup returns CDR1 DFQATT and CDR2 SNEGSKA (reference sequence).

This clonotype occurred many times. This chain uses TRBV21-1 with TRBJ2-7. TRBV21-1 has pseudogene status. CDR3 length: 13 residues. CDR3 loop: CASSLKTKVFWYF. The CDR3 coding sequence is TGTGCCAGCAGCCTCAAAACCAAGGTTTTTTGGTACTTC.

The V gene is TRBV29-1, the J gene TRBJ2-4, with a possible D match to TRBD2 (7 bases). The J call is in doubt because the DNA end fits TRBJ2-7 better. In germline, CDR1 is SQVTM, CDR2 ANQGSEA. The CDR3 length is 14 residues. The CDR3 sequence is CSVRGGRSGCEQYF. The CDR3 DNA reads as TGCAGCGTGAGGGGGGGGCGGTCAGGTTGCGAGCAGTACTTC.

This clonotype was recorded only once. One end of the junction varies from germline; a read error may be responsible. The genes are TRBV20-1 and TRBJ2-1; 13 bases match TRBD2. Germline CDR1 is DFQATT and CDR2 is SNEGSKA (reference sequence). The CDR3 is 19 amino acids. CDR3 protein: CSARDEGLAGSSSDNEQFF. CDR3 bases: TGCAGTGCTAGAGATGAGGGACTAGCGGGAAGTAGCTCCGACAATGAGCAGTTCTTC.

A note on this clonotype: It may be a read error: a sequence one base away is much more abundant. This chain uses TRBV28 with TRBJ2-1; possibly TRBD1 for D (6 bases). The V end was cut by 7 bases, the J end by 10 bases, with 14 bases between. Germline V CDR1 and CDR2: MDHEN, SYDVKM. The CDR3 totals 12 residues. CDR3 in amino acids: CASKQGHYEQFF. CDR3 DNA: TGTGCCAGCAAGCAGGGGCACTACGAGCAGTTCTTC.

This clonotype showed up just a few times. The J gene is TRBJ2-1, the V gene TRBV2, with 11 bases fitting TRBD2. The CDR3 length is 17 residues. Germline V gene lookup returns CDR1 SNHLY and CDR2 FYNNEI. V shed 5 bases and J 1 base; nucleotides not matched to a gene: 7. In DNA form, the CDR3 reads TGTGCCAGCAGTATACCTAGCGGGGGGAATTCCTACAATGAGCAGTTCTTC. Translation gives CASSIPSGGNSYNEQFF. The complete variable domain, with remaining parts taken from reference TRBV2 and TRBJ2-1, reads EPEVTQTPSHQVTQMGQEVILRCVPISNHLYFYWYRQILGQKVEFLVSFYNNEISEKSEIFDDQFSVERPDGSNFTLKIRSTKLEDSAMYFCASSIPSGGNSYNEQFFGPGTRLTVL.

The chain is built from TRBV12-3 or TRBV12-4 and TRBJ2-2; 7 nucleotides agree with TRBD2. The ends lost 7 bases at V and 4 bases at J; junction bases unmatched: 6. This CDR3 spans 14 amino acids. The CDR3 nucleotides read TGTGCCAGCACCGGGCGGGAGATCACCGGGGAGCTGTTTTTT. It is translated as CASTGREITGELFF.

The chain employs TRBV27 and TRBJ1-1; 8 bases fit TRBD1. With V trimmed by 6 bases and J by 6 bases, 9 bases remained unmatched. Germline V gene data show CDR1 as MNHEY and CDR2 as SMNVEV (reference sequence). This CDR3 has 14 amino acids. The CDR3 loop is CASRKQGGVAEAFF. The CDR3 coding sequence is TGTGCCAGCAGGAAACAGGGGGGGGTCGCTGAAGCTTTCTTT.

This clonotype was seen more than once but under ten times. The chain couples TRBV28 to TRBJ1-5; D may be TRBD1 (6 bases). From germline, CDR1 is MDHEN and CDR2 SYDVKM. The CDR3 spans 17 residues. The V end lost 2 bases, the J end lost 6 bases, and 20 bases lay between the germline ends. This chain's CDR3 is CASSLMIGQPVVQPQHF. CDR3 DNA: TGTGCCAGCAGTTTAATGATCGGACAGCCAGTCGTTCAGCCCCAGCATTTT.

Ten or more counts support this clonotype. J is TRBJ2-4 and V is TRBV3-1, with D uncertain. Germline V gene lookup returns CDR1 LGHDT and CDR2 YNNKEL (reference sequence). Trimming shortened V by 2 bases and J by 13 bases, and 9 bases separated the two germline ends. The CDR3 length is 11 residues. CDR3 bases: TGTGCCAGCAGCCAACGTGGCTTACAGTACTTC. Its protein product is CASSQRGLQYF.